The 10 T cell receptor beta chains listed next were all sequenced from one sample in a study of CD8 T cells in ankylosing spondylitis. Overall study results and limits: A TCR beta motif of seven or eight highly homologous variants appeared characteristic of ankylosing spondylitis blood.

Antigens of these TCRs are unknown. TCRdb recomputed calls from the 5' RACE reads with MiXCR, one row per CDR3 protein. The sample yields hundreds of thousands of distinct CDR3 sequences, 10% to 15% seen once. What was sequenced was blood, either unsorted or a sorted T cell fraction (not recorded which). These receptor sequences come from a male donor with ankylosing spondylitis.

This clonotype was seen more than once but under ten times. V usage is TRBV5-4 and J usage is TRBJ1-2, with unresolved D. CDR3 size: 12 residues. Trimming removed 1 base from V and 8 bases from J, with 9 bases in between. Germline V lookup: CDR1 SGHNT, CDR2 YYREEE (reference sequence). The CDR3 nucleotides are TGTGCCAGCAGCTTGACAGAGGGAGGCTACACCTTC. As protein: CASSLTEGGYTF.

This clonotype was seen more than once but under ten times. The genes are TRBV9 and TRBJ1-2, with TRBD1 matching 10 bases. Per the germline V gene, CDR1 is SGDLS and CDR2 is YYNGEE. J was trimmed by 8 bases and V by 4 bases; bases with no gene match: 11. There are 15 residues in the CDR3. CDR3 amino acids: CASSTGTGDGLGYTF. Here the CDR3 DNA reads TGTGCCAGCAGCACCGGGACAGGGGATGGTTTAGGCTACACCTTC.

The V and J genes are TRBV20-1 and TRBJ1-4; no clear D gene. The germline gives CDR1 DFQATT, CDR2 SNEGSKA (reference sequence). Deletions cut 0 bases from V and 8 bases from J, with 7 bases between. CDR3 length: 12 amino acids. The CDR3 loop is CSARDSAEKLFF. In DNA form, the CDR3 reads TGCAGTGCTAGAGATTCGGCGGAAAAACTGTTTTTT.

In its sample, this clonotype was seen a few times. This sequence joins TRBV4-2 and TRBJ2-1; 10 bases are shared with TRBD2. In germline, CDR1 is LGHNA, CDR2 YNFKEQ. The CDR3 covers 16 residues. After removal of 0 bases from V and 3 bases from J, the junction contained 2 bases not matched to a gene. CDR3 coding DNA: TGTGCCAGCAGCCAAGAGGTAGCGGGGGGCTACAATGAGCAGTTCTTC. Amino acid sequence: CASSQEVAGGYNEQFF.

A few counts support this clonotype. The chain is built from TRBV20-1 and TRBJ2-2; the D is unclear. The V gene's germline CDR1 is DFQATT and CDR2 SNEGSKA (reference sequence). Between the trimmed V and J ends, which lost 6 bases and 1 base, there was a span of 9 bases. This CDR3 has 13 residues. Written as DNA, the CDR3 is TGCAGTGCCAGCCCCCAGAACACCGGGGAGCTGTTTTTT. Amino acid sequence: CSASPQNTGELFF.

The chain is built from TRBV11-2 and TRBJ2-7; D gene ambiguous. V lost 0 bases to trimming and J lost 0 bases, with 15 bases between them. CDR1 is SGHAT, CDR2 FQNNGV, per germline. The CDR3 consists of 17 residues. The CDR3 DNA reads as TGTGCCAGCAGCTTAGATCAGTACAGTTTGAGCTCCTACGAGCAGTACTTC. It translates to CASSLDQYSLSSYEQYF.

This clonotype was observed a handful of times. The V and J genes are TRBV20-1 and TRBJ1-2, with D maybe TRBD1 (5 bases). The CDR3 runs to 12 residues. CDR1 and CDR2 (germline): DFQATT, SNEGSKA (reference sequence). Trimming took off 1 base at V and 4 bases at J, with 7 bases between the two ends. CDR3 sequence: CSARGRAYGYTF. DNA for the CDR3: TGCAGTGCTAGAGGCAGGGCCTATGGCTACACCTTC.

This clonotype showed up just a few times. V gene TRBV10-3 combines with J gene TRBJ1-1; 8 bases match TRBD1. V gave up 6 bases and J gave up 3 bases; unmatched junction bases: 6. The CDR3 has 14 residues. Per the germline V gene, CDR1 is ENHRY and CDR2 is SYGVKD. The CDR3 spells CAISLDRVYTEAFF. For the CDR3, the DNA is TGTGCCATCAGCTTGGACAGGGTGTACACTGAAGCTTTCTTT.

In this sample, this clonotype turned up many times. This rearrangement joins TRBV6-4 to TRBJ1-5; D is unclear. Germline values: CDR1 MRHNA, CDR2 SNTAGT. This CDR3 spans 20 amino acids. Trimming pared 2 bases from V and 2 bases from J, leaving 25 bases between. CDR3 sequence (DNA): TGTGCCAGCAGTGACGAAAGGCCTGACGCCCGGACTCATGGCAATCAGCCCCAGCATTTT. Protein sequence: CASSDERPDARTHGNQPQHF.

V gene TRBV5-6 combines with J gene TRBJ2-7; no firm D call. Trimming stripped 4 bases from V and 3 bases from J, with 14 bases between. The CDR3 has 14 residues. Germline V CDR1 and CDR2: SGHDT, YYEEEE. This CDR3 is CASSLRAPGYEQYF. CDR3 bases: TGTGCCAGCAGCCTCCGGGCTCCGGGCTACGAGCAGTACTTC. Filled out from reference TRBV5-6 and TRBJ2-7, the complete variable domain reads DAGVTQSPTHLIKTRGQQVTLRCSPKSGHDTVSWYQQALGQGPQFIFQYYEEEERQRGNFPDRFSGHQFPNYSSELNVNALLLGDSALYLCASSLRAPGYEQYFGPGTRLTVT.